This T cell receptor (beta chain) came from a study of blood T cells in healthy people across ages. The table lists this clonotype with a few counts. Donor samples were obtained from healthy Caucasian individuals from Russia, aged about 6 to 95. Germline V gene data show CDR1 as DFQATT and CDR2 as SNEGSKA (reference sequence). With 6 bases removed from V and 1 base from J, the gap between germline ends came to 12 bases. There are 13 residues in the CDR3. Sample-barcoded 5' priming and a J-beta primer mix drove a second PCR of about 7 to 12 cycles. One entry per CDR3 protein, called by TCRdb with MiXCR from the 5' RACE reads. The table records about 1.4 million distinct CDR3 sequences, roughly 60% of them present only once.

The gene calls are TRBV20-1 and TRBJ1-2, with D perhaps TRBD1 (6 bases). What was sequenced was blood. The TCR originated in a man between 18 and 35 years old in good health. CDR3 region: CSAQEDSNYGYTF. As DNA, the CDR3 is TGCAGTGCCCAAGAGGACAGTAACTATGGCTACACCTTC.